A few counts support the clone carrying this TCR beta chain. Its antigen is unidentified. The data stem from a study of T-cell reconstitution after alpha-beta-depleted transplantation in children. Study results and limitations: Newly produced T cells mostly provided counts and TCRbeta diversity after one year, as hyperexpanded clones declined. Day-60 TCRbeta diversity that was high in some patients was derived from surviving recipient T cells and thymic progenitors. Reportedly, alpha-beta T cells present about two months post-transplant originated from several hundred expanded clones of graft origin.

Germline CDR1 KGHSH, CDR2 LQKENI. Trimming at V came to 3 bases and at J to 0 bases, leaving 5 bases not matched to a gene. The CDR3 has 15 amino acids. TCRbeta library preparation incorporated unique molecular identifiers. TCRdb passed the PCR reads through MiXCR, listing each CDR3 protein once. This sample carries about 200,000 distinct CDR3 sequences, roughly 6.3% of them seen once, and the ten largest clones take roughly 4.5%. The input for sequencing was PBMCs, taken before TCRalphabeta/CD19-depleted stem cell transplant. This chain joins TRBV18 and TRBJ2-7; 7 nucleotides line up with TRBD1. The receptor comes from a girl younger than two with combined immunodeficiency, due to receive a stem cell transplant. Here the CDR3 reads CASSPPAGGSYEQYF. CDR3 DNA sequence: TGTGCCAGCTCACCCCCAGCAGGGGGCTCCTACGAGCAGTACTTC.